This T cell receptor beta chain stems from a study of CD8+ T cells in alopecia areata. Following RNA extraction, reverse transcription yielded cDNA that acted as the sequencing template. Sequenced by immunoSEQ multiplex PCR; TCRdb stores in-frame clones only, minus some. Among 140,000 to 150,000 clones listed, approximately 56% were seen once. V trimming: 8 bases; J trimming: 9 bases; junction bases outside the gene matches: 11. This CDR3 contains 15 residues. The germline CDR1 and CDR2 sequences are MNHEY and SMNVEV (reference sequence). This clone appeared a single time. Sorted populations comprised CD4+ and CD8+ T cells obtained from PBMCs.

The chain joins TRBV27 to TRBJ2-1, with TRBD2 identical over 12 bases. The receptor's source is a human donor in good health. The sequenced material came from CD8+ T cells sorted from blood. This chain's CDR3 is CASGYPGLAGAEQFF. CDR3 nucleotides: TGTGCCAGCGGCTACCCGGGACTAGCGGGTGCTGAGCAGTTCTTC.